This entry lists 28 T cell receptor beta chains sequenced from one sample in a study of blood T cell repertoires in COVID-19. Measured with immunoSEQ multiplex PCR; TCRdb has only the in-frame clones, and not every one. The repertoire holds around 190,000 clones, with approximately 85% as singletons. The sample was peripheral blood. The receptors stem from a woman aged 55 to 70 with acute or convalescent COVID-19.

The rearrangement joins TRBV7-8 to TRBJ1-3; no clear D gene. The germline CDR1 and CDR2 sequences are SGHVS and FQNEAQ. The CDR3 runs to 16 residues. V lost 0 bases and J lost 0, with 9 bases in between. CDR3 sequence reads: CASSLAKRASGNTIYF. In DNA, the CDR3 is TGTGCCAGCAGCTTAGCCAAGCGGGCCTCTGGAAACACCATATATTTT.

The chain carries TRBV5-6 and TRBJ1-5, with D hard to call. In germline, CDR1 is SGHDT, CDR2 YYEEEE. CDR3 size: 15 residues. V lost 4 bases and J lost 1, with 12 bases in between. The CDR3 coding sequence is TGTGCCAGCAGCCGTTGGCAGGTGAGCAATCAGCCCCAGCATTTT. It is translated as CASSRWQVSNQPQHF.

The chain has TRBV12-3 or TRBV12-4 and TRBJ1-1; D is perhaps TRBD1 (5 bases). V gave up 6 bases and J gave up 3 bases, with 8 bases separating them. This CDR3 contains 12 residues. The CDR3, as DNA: TGTGCCAGCAGAGCGACAGACACTGAAGCTTTCTTT. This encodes CASRATDTEAFF.

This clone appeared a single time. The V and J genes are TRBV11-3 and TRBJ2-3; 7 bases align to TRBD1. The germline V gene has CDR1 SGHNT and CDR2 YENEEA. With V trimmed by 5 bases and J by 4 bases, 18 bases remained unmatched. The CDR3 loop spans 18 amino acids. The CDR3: CASSPGQEVAIFADTQYF. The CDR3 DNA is TGTGCCAGCAGCCCCGGACAGGAAGTAGCAATATTTGCAGATACGCAGTATTTT.

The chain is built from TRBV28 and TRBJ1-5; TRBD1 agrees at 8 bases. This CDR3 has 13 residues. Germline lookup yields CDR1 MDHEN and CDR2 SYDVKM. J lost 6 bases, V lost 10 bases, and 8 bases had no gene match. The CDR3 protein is CANGGTGIQPQHF. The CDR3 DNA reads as TGTGCCAACGGGGGGACAGGTATTCAGCCCCAGCATTTT. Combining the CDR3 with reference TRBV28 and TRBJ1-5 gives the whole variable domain DVKVTQSSRYLVKRTGEKVFLECVQDMDHENMFWYRQDPGLGLRLIYFSYDVKMKEKGDIPEGYSVSREKKERFSLILESASTNQTSMYLCANGGTGIQPQHFGDGTRLSIL.

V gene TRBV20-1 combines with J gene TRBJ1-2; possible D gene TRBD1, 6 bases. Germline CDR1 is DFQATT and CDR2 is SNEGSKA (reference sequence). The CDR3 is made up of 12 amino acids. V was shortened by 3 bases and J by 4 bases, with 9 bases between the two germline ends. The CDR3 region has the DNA TGCAGTGCTAGTGGGGGGCTCTATGGCTACACCTTC. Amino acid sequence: CSASGGLYGYTF.

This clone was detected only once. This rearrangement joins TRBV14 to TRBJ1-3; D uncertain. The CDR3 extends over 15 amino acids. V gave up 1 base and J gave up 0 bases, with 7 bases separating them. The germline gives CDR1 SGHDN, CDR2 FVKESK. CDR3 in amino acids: CASSQATFSGNTIYF. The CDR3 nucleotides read TGTGCCAGCAGCCAAGCAACTTTCTCTGGAAACACCATATATTTT.

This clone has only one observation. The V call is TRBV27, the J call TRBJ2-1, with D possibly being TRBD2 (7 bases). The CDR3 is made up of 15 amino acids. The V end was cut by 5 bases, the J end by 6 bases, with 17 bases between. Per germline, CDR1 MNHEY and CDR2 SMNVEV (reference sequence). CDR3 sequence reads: CASSLRGGPLNEQFF. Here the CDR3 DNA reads TGTGCCAGCAGTCTCAGGGGAGGGCCTCTCAATGAGCAGTTCTTC.

The CDR3 sequence: CASIPGGLGYEQYF. The CDR3 DNA sequence: TGTGCCAGCATCCCCGGGGGGTTGGGGTACGAGCAGTACTTC. The rearrangement joins TRBV28 to TRBJ2-7; TRBD2 aligns across 7 bases. Per the germline V gene, CDR1 is MDHEN and CDR2 is SYDVKM. V gave up 7 bases and J gave up 4 bases; unmatched junction bases: 10. This CDR3 spans 14 amino acids.

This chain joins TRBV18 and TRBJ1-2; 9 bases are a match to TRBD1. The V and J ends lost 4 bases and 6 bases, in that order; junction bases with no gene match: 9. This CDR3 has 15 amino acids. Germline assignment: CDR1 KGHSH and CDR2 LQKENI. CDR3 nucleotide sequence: TGTGCCAGCTCACGATACTGGACAGGGGAGGATGGCTACACCTTC. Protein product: CASSRYWTGEDGYTF.

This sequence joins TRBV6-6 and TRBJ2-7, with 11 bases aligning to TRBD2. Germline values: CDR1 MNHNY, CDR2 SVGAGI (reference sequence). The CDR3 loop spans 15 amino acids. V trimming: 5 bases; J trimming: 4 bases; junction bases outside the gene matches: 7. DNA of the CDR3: TGTGCCAGCAGTCATCCGGGACTAGCGGATTACGAGCAGTACTTC. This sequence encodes CASSHPGLADYEQYF.

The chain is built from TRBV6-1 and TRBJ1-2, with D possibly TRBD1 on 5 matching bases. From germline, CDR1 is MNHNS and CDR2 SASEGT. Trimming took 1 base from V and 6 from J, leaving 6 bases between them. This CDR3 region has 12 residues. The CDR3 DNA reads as TGTGCCAGCAGTGAAGGGACACATGGCTACACCTTC. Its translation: CASSEGTHGYTF.

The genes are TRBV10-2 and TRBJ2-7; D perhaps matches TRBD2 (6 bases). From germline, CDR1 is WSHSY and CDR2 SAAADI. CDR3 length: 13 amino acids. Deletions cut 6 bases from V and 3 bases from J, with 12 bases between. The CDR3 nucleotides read TGCGCCAGCAGCGTACTAGCAGACTACGAGCAGTACGTC. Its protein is CASSVLADYEQYV.

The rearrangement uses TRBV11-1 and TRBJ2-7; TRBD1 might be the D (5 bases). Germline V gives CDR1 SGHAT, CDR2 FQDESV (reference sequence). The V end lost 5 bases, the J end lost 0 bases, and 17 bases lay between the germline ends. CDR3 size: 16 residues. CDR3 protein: CASSLGGQGNSYEQYV. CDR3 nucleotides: TGTGCCAGCAGCCTCGGTGGGCAGGGAAACTCCTACGAGCAGTACGTC.

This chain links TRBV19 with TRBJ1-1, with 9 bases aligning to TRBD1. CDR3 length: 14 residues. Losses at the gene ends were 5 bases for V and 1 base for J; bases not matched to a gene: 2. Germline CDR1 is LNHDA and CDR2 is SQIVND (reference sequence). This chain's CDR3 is CASSLGQGNTEAFF. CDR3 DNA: TGTGCCAGTAGTTTGGGACAGGGGAACACTGAAGCTTTCTTT.

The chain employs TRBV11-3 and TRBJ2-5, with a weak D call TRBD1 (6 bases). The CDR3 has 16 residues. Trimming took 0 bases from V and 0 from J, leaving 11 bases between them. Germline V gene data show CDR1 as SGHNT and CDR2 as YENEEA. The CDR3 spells CASSLEVGQDQETQYF. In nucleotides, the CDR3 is TGTGCCAGCAGCTTAGAGGTGGGACAAGACCAAGAGACCCAGTACTTC. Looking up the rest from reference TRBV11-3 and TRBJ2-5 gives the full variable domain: EAGVVQSPRYKIIEKKQPVAFWCNPISGHNTLYWYLQNLGQGPELLIRYENEEAVDDSQLPKDRFSAERLKGVDSTLKIQPAELGDSAVYLCASSLEVGQDQETQYFGPGTRLLVL.

CDR3 protein: CSASDPSLDEQFF. The CDR3 nucleotides are TGCAGTGCTAGTGATCCCTCCTTAGATGAGCAGTTCTTC. The V gene is TRBV20-1, the J gene TRBJ2-1; D ambiguous. This CDR3 comprises 13 residues. V dropped 3 bases and J dropped 8 bases, with 14 bases sitting between them. Germline CDR1 DFQATT, CDR2 SNEGSKA (reference sequence).

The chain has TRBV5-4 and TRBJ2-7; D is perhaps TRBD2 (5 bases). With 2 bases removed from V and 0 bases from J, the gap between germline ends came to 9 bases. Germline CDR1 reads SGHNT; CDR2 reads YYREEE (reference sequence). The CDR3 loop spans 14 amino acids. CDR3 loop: CASSFERGSYEQYV. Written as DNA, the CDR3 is TGTGCCAGCAGCTTCGAACGGGGCTCCTACGAGCAGTACGTC.

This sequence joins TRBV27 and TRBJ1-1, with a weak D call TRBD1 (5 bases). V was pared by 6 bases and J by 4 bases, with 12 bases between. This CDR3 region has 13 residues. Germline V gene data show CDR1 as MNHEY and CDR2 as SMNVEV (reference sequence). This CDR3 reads CASSFMGGTEAFF. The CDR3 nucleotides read TGTGCCAGCAGCTTTATGGGGGGCACTGAAGCTTTCTTT.

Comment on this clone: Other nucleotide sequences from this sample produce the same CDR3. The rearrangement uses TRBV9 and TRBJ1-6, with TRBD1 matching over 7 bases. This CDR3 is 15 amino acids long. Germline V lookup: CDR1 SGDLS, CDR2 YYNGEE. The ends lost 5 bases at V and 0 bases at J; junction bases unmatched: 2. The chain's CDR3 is CASSAGGSYNSPLHF. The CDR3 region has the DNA TGTGCCAGCAGTGCAGGGGGCTCCTATAATTCACCCCTCCACTTT.

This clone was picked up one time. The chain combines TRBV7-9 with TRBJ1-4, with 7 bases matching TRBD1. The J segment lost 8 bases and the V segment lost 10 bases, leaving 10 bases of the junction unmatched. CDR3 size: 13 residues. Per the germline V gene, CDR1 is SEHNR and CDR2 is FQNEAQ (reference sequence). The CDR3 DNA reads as TGTGCCACCACAGGGGTAGGAGAGGAAAAACTGTTTTTT. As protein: CATTGVGEEKLFF.

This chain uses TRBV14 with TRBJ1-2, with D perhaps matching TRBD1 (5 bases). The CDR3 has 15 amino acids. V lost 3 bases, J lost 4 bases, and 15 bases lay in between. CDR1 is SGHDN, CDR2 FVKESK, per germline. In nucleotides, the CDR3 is TGTGCCAGCAGCCAGGGCTCAAAGCAGGGCTATGGCTACACCTTC. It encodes CASSQGSKQGYGYTF.

DNA of the CDR3: TGTGCCAGCAGAGCCGCAGGGGGCACTGAAGCTTTCTTT. It codes for CASRAAGGTEAFF. The chain uses TRBV11-2 and TRBJ1-1; the match to TRBD1 covers 7 bases. The CDR3 has 13 amino acids. Losses at the gene ends were 6 bases for V and 4 bases for J; bases not matched to a gene: 5. Germline V gene sequence: CDR1 SGHAT, CDR2 FQNNGV.

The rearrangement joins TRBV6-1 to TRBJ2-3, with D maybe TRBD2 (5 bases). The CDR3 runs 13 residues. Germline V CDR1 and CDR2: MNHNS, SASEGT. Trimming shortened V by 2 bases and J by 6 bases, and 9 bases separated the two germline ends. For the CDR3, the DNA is TGTGCCAGCAGTGAAAGCGGCCCCGATACGCAGTATTTT. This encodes CASSESGPDTQYF.

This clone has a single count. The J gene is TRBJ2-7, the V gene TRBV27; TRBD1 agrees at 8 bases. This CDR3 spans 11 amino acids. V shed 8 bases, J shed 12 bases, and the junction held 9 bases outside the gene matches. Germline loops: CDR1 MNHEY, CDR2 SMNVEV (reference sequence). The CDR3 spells CASGQGAGRYF. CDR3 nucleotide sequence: TGTGCCAGCGGTCAGGGGGCCGGGAGGTACTTC.

DNA of the CDR3: TGTGCCAGCAGTTACGGAGAACCGGCGATATACTACGAGCAGTACGTC. Amino acid sequence: CASSYGEPAIYYEQYV. The gene calls are TRBV6-2 or TRBV6-3 and TRBJ2-7; no reliable D call. CDR1 is MNHEY, CDR2 SVGEGT, per germline. The V gene lost 2 bases and the J gene lost 3 bases, with 17 bases spanning the gap. CDR3 length: 16 residues.

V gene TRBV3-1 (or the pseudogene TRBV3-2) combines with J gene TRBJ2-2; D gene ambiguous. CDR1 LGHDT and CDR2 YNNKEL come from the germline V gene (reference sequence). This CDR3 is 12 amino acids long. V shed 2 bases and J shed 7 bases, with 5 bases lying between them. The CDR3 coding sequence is TGTGCCAGCAGCCAAAAATACGGGGAGCTGTTTTTT. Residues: CASSQKYGELFF.

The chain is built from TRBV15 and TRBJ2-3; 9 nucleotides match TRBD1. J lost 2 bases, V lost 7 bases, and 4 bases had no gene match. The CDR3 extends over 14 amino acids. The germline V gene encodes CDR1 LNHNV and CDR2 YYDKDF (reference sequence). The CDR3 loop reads CATNRGPTTDTQYF. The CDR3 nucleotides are TGTGCCACCAACAGGGGGCCCACCACAGATACGCAGTATTTT.